One and the same sample provided the 32 T cell receptor beta chains below, sequenced in a study of shared clonotypes between healthy human individuals. Generated by immunoSEQ multiplex PCR, the TCRdb table keeps only in-frame clones and is missing some. The table lists about 2.3 million clones, 85% to 95% of them singletons. Sequenced input: naive CD4+ T cells from PBMCs. Indicated subset: CD45RA+ positively selected. These receptors all stem from a young man in good health. Some clones in this sample may be carry-over from other donors' samples.

The chain employs TRBV7-2 and TRBJ1-1, with D perhaps matching TRBD1 (6 bases). Germline CDR1 is SGHTA and CDR2 is FQGNSA. The CDR3 runs to 14 residues. V was cut by 3 bases and J by 4 bases, with 12 bases left in between. The CDR3 DNA reads TGTGCCAGCAGCTTCGGAGGGGGGGGCACTGAAGCTTTCTTT. This gives the protein CASSFGGGGTEAFF.

The CDR3, as DNA: TGTGCCAGCAGTTACGGAGTCCGGAAGCCCCAGCATTTT. Encoded protein: CASSYGVRKPQHF. This chain connects TRBV6-5 to TRBJ1-5; D unresolved. Trimming shortened V by 2 bases and J by 8 bases, and 10 bases separated the two germline ends. Germline CDR1 is MNHEY and CDR2 is SVGAGI. The CDR3 extends over 13 amino acids.

The chain couples TRBV6-1 to TRBJ2-3; 9 bases agree with TRBD1. V trimming: 5 bases; J trimming: 3 bases; junction bases outside the gene matches: 6. Germline-derived CDR1 and CDR2 are MNHNS and SASEGT. This CDR3 has 15 residues. In DNA form, the CDR3 reads TGTGCCAGCAGTCCGGGACAGGGAAGGACAGATACGCAGTATTTT. As protein: CASSPGQGRTDTQYF.

J is TRBJ2-2 and V is TRBV7-2, with 11 bases fitting TRBD2. This CDR3 contains 15 residues. Germline CDR1 SGHTA, CDR2 FQGNSA. Trimming took 4 bases from V and 6 from J; bases not matched to a gene: 4. The DNA for the CDR3 is TGTGCCAGCAGCTCTGAGGGACTAGCGGCCGGGGAGCTGTTTTTT. Translated, it gives CASSSEGLAAGELFF. The variable domain in full, completed from reference TRBV7-2 and TRBJ2-2, reads GAGVSQSPSNKVTEKGKDVELRCDPISGHTALYWYRQSLGQGLEFLIYFQGNSAPDKSGLPSDRFSAERTGGSVSTLTIQRTQQEDSAVYLCASSSEGLAAGELFFGEGSRLTVL.

V and J are TRBV28 and TRBJ2-1; no firm D call. The germline V gene has CDR1 MDHEN and CDR2 SYDVKM. The CDR3 loop spans 11 amino acids. The V end was cut by 6 bases, the J end by 7 bases, with 7 bases between. The CDR3 here is CASRMRNEQFF. The CDR3 DNA is TGTGCCAGCAGAATGCGGAATGAGCAGTTCTTC.

On this clone: Other DNA sequences within the sample encode an identical CDR3. The V and J genes are TRBV5-1 and TRBJ2-6; 11 bases align to TRBD1. Germline V CDR1 and CDR2: SGHRS, YFSETQ. This CDR3 is built from 17 residues. Germline trimming cut 4 bases from V and 2 bases from J; bases unmatched to any gene: 5. The CDR3 DNA is TGCGCCAGCAGCCCTGGACAGGGGGCGCCTGGGGCCAACGTCCTGACTTTC. This codes for CASSPGQGAPGANVLTF. Together with reference TRBV5-1 and TRBJ2-6, the CDR3 gives the full variable domain: KAGVTQTPRYLIKTRGQQVTLSCSPISGHRSVSWYQQTPGQGLQFLFEYFSETQRNKGNFPGRFSGRQFSNSRSEMNVSTLELGDSALYLCASSPGQGAPGANVLTFGAGSRLTVL.

In its sample, this clone was seen once. DNA of the CDR3: TGTGCCAGCAGCCGCGCCGCAACCTACGAGCAGTACTTC. Translation gives CASSRAATYEQYF. V usage is TRBV7-8 and J usage is TRBJ2-7; D ambiguous. The germline V and J ends were trimmed by 5 bases and 2 bases, with 10 bases remaining between them. There are 13 residues in the CDR3. The germline V gene encodes CDR1 SGHVS and CDR2 FQNEAQ.

The V call is TRBV7-8, the J call TRBJ2-7; D is uncertain. The J call is in doubt because the DNA end fits TRBJ2-1 better. Germline loops: CDR1 SGHVS, CDR2 FQNEAQ. The CDR3 length is 16 residues. CDR3 protein: CASSKIRISPYNEQFF. The CDR3, as DNA: TGTGCCAGCAGTAAAATTCGGATTAGCCCCTACAATGAGCAGTTCTTC.

Note on this clone: Additional DNA sequences in this sample encode the identical CDR3. This rearrangement joins TRBV9 to TRBJ2-6; no clear D gene. Germline assignment: CDR1 SGDLS and CDR2 YYNGEE. Trimming stripped 3 bases from V and 0 bases from J, with 4 bases between. The CDR3 sequence is 14 residues long. CDR3 loop: CASSAYSGANVLTF. CDR3 DNA sequence: TGTGCCAGCAGCGCATACTCTGGGGCCAACGTCCTGACTTTC.

The CDR3 DNA reads TGTGCCAGCAGTCCTGGGCTAACCTACGAGCAGTACTTC. Translating gives CASSPGLTYEQYF. The chain links TRBV7-9 to TRBJ2-7; D gene unclear. V lost 6 bases, J lost 2 bases, and 11 bases lay in between. The CDR3 is made up of 13 amino acids. CDR1 is SEHNR, CDR2 FQNEAQ, per germline (reference sequence).

The chain is built from TRBV9 and TRBJ1-1; D remains unclear. CDR1 and CDR2 from the germline V gene are SGDLS and YYNGEE. Trimming removed 0 bases at V and 0 bases at J, with 12 bases between. CDR3 length: 16 amino acids. CDR3 sequence reads: CASSVGSGLMNTEAFF. CDR3 DNA: TGTGCCAGCAGCGTAGGCTCAGGACTCATGAACACTGAAGCTTTCTTT. Full variable domain (missing parts from reference TRBV9 and TRBJ1-1): DSGVTQTPKHLITATGQRVTLRCSPRSGDLSVYWYQQSLDQGLQFLIQYYNGEERAKGNILERFSAQQFPDLHSELNLSSLELGDSALYFCASSVGSGLMNTEAFFGQGTRLTVV.

The genes are TRBV30 and TRBJ1-2, with 7 bases that match TRBD1. The germline V gene encodes CDR1 GTSNPN and CDR2 SVGIG (reference sequence). This CDR3 contains 12 residues. After removal of 2 bases from V and 5 bases from J, the junction contained 2 bases not matched to a gene. CDR3 nucleotides: TGTGCCTGGAGTCCGACAGGGTATGGCTACACCTTC. This gives the protein CAWSPTGYGYTF.

The chain joins TRBV15 to TRBJ2-7; TRBD2 aligns across 8 bases. Germline V CDR1 and CDR2: LNHNV, YYDKDF (reference sequence). This CDR3 is 15 amino acids long. J was trimmed by 2 bases and V by 1 base; bases with no gene match: 4. CDR3 protein: CATSRVAGGTYEQYF. In nucleotides, the CDR3 is TGTGCCACCAGCAGAGTCGCGGGAGGTACCTACGAGCAGTACTTC.

This rearrangement joins TRBV7-6 to TRBJ2-7; D may match TRBD1 or TRBD2 (6 bases each). The V gene's germline CDR1 is SGHVS and CDR2 FNYEAQ. Trimming cost V 1 base and J 1 base, with 23 bases left between them. This CDR3 has 19 amino acids. CDR3 sequence reads: CASSLDSGGHAGASYEQYF. The CDR3 DNA is TGTGCCAGCAGCTTAGACAGTGGGGGGCACGCGGGCGCTTCCTACGAGCAGTACTTC. Variable domain in full (rest from reference TRBV7-6 and TRBJ2-7): GAGVSQSPRYKVTKRGQDVALRCDPISGHVSLYWYRQALGQGPEFLTYFNYEAQQDKSGLPNDRFSAERPEGSISTLTIQRTEQRDSAMYRCASSLDSGGHAGASYEQYFGPGTRLTVT.

The chain carries TRBV5-4 and TRBJ1-5, with TRBD1 matching 9 bases. The CDR3 runs to 15 residues. V dropped 4 bases and J dropped 0; count of bases not matched to a gene: 2. The germline V gene encodes CDR1 SGHNT and CDR2 YYREEE (reference sequence). As DNA, the CDR3 is TGTGCCAGCAGCAGACAGGGGGATAGCAATCAGCCCCAGCATTTT. Encoded protein: CASSRQGDSNQPQHF.

The gene calls are TRBV7-2 and TRBJ1-5, with a possible D match to TRBD1 (6 bases). The V end lost 2 bases, the J end lost 4 bases, and 12 bases lay between the germline ends. The CDR3 consists of 15 residues. Germline V CDR1 and CDR2: SGHTA, FQGNSA. CDR3 region: CASSLIRGQNQPQHF. Written as DNA, the CDR3 is TGTGCCAGCAGCTTAATCCGGGGGCAAAATCAGCCCCAGCATTTT.

The chain employs TRBV2 and TRBJ1-2, with 7 bases matching TRBD1. Looked up from germline, CDR1 is SNHLY and CDR2 is FYNNEI. V was pared by 6 bases and J by 3 bases, with 7 bases of the junction left unmatched. This CDR3 is 14 amino acids long. The CDR3 bases are TGTGCCAGCAGCCAAGGGGGCACTCACTATGGCTACACCTTC. Translation gives CASSQGGTHYGYTF. The variable domain in full, with the rest retrieved from reference TRBV2 and TRBJ1-2, is EPEVTQTPSHQVTQMGQEVILRCVPISNHLYFYWYRQILGQKVEFLVSFYNNEISEKSEIFDDQFSVERPDGSNFTLKIRSTKLEDSAMYFCASSQGGTHYGYTFGSGTRLTVV.

The chain recombines TRBV6-5 with TRBJ2-7, with TRBD2 as a possible D gene (5 bases). Trimming left V 2 bases short and J 3 bases short, with 11 bases between. Germline V gene lookup returns CDR1 MNHEY and CDR2 SVGAGI. CDR3 size: 14 residues. The CDR3 is CASSYRADYYEQYF. Written as DNA, the CDR3 is TGTGCCAGCAGTTACAGAGCGGATTACTACGAGCAGTACTTC.

The chain combines TRBV5-1 with TRBJ2-3; perhaps D is TRBD1 or TRBD2 (5 bases each). This CDR3 has 17 amino acids. The V end was cut by 4 bases, the J end by 4 bases, with 22 bases between. Per germline, CDR1 SGHRS and CDR2 YFSETQ. CDR3: CASSLTQPGRWADTQYF. The CDR3 region has the DNA TGCGCCAGCAGCCTTACACAACCGGGACGCTGGGCAGATACGCAGTATTTT.

This clone occurred once. J is TRBJ1-5 and V is TRBV9, with D tentatively TRBD1 (6 bases). Trimming stripped 2 bases from V and 2 bases from J, with 11 bases between. Germline CDR1 reads SGDLS; CDR2 reads YYNGEE. The CDR3 loop spans 15 amino acids. CDR3 nucleotides: TGTGCCAGCAGCGTGGACAGTCGTGGCAATCAGCCCCAGCATTTT. This gives the protein CASSVDSRGNQPQHF.

The rearrangement joins TRBV5-1 to TRBJ2-7; TRBD1 agrees at 8 bases. This CDR3 is 15 amino acids long. Germline CDR1 is SGHRS and CDR2 is YFSETQ. V was pared by 1 base and J by 0 bases, with 3 bases of the junction left unmatched. CDR3: CASSLWDRSSYEQYF. The DNA for the CDR3 is TGCGCCAGCAGCTTGTGGGACAGGAGCTCCTACGAGCAGTACTTC.

This chain links TRBV6-5 with TRBJ2-7; 7 bases map to TRBD2. The length of the CDR3 is 14 residues. Losses at the gene ends were 6 bases for V and 3 bases for J; bases not matched to a gene: 8. Germline values: CDR1 MNHEY, CDR2 SVGAGI. The CDR3 coding sequence is TGTGCCAGCAGGGGAGCGGGGTCCCACTACGAGCAGTACTTC. Translated: CASRGAGSHYEQYF.

The chain combines TRBV19 with TRBJ2-1, with TRBD2 matching over 14 bases. The V gene end was trimmed by 5 bases and the J gene end by 0 bases; junction bases not matched to a gene: 6. The CDR3 length is 18 residues. Germline lookup yields CDR1 LNHDA and CDR2 SQIVND (reference sequence). The CDR3 protein is CASSPRTSGRTSYNEQFF. The CDR3 DNA follows: TGTGCCAGTAGTCCCCGGACTAGCGGGAGGACCTCCTACAATGAGCAGTTCTTC.

V and J are TRBV6-5 and TRBJ2-2, with 7 positions matching TRBD1. After removal of 6 bases from V and 6 bases from J, the junction contained 10 bases not matched to a gene. The CDR3 covers 15 residues. Germline CDR1 reads MNHEY; CDR2 reads SVGAGI. The CDR3 reads CASSPRTGVAGELFF. The CDR3, as DNA: TGTGCCAGCAGCCCCCGGACAGGTGTGGCCGGGGAGCTGTTTTTT.

The gene calls are TRBV7-9 and TRBJ2-3, with no clear D. Germline CDR1 is SEHNR and CDR2 is FQNEAQ (reference sequence). The length of the CDR3 is 13 residues. V shed 5 bases and J shed 6 bases, with 12 bases lying between them. The CDR3 loop is CASSGKLADTQYF. Written as DNA, the CDR3 is TGTGCCAGCAGCGGGAAGTTGGCGGATACGCAGTATTTT.

Worth noting for this clone: This sample also contains other DNA sequences that code for the same CDR3. The chain links TRBV2 to TRBJ2-7; TRBD1 matches 10 bases. Germline V gene lookup returns CDR1 SNHLY and CDR2 FYNNEI. The V segment lost 3 bases and the J segment 4 bases; nucleotides outside the gene matches: 6. This CDR3 contains 15 residues. CDR3 residues: CASSEDRGDSYEQYF. CDR3 DNA sequence: TGTGCCAGCAGTGAGGACAGGGGGGACTCATACGAGCAGTACTTC.

The chain has TRBV7-9 and TRBJ2-7, with 10 bases aligning to TRBD2. This CDR3 contains 16 residues. Germline assignment: CDR1 SEHNR and CDR2 FQNEAQ (reference sequence). V shed 1 base, J shed 3 bases, and the junction held 6 bases outside the gene matches. The CDR3 DNA is TGTGCCAGCAGCTTAGGGTCTAGCGGGAGTTACTACGAGCAGTACTTC. This gives the protein CASSLGSSGSYYEQYF.

The chain is built from TRBV4-1 and TRBJ2-7; 8 positions agree with TRBD2. J lost 2 bases, V lost 4 bases, and 7 bases had no gene match. Germline V gene data show CDR1 as MGHRA and CDR2 as YSYEKL. The CDR3 covers 15 residues. CDR3: CASSPWGSGAYEQYF. The CDR3 DNA is TGCGCCAGCAGCCCTTGGGGTAGCGGGGCCTACGAGCAGTACTTC.

The chain uses TRBV6-1 and TRBJ1-5; TRBD1 might be the D (6 bases). Germline assignment: CDR1 MNHNS and CDR2 SASEGT. The CDR3 loop spans 14 amino acids. V lost 5 bases, J lost 4 bases, and 12 bases lay in between. The CDR3 coding sequence is TGTGCCAGCAGTTGGGGGCAGGATAATCAGCCCCAGCATTTT. This sequence encodes CASSWGQDNQPQHF.

The chain links TRBV7-9 to TRBJ2-5, with D possibly TRBD1 on 5 matching bases. This CDR3 contains 13 residues. V lost 1 base and J lost 5, with 8 bases in between. Germline loops: CDR1 SEHNR, CDR2 FQNEAQ (reference sequence). In DNA form, the CDR3 reads TGTGCCAGCAGCTTAGGGAAGGGGGAGACCCAGTACTTC. This codes for CASSLGKGETQYF.

This chain links TRBV27 with TRBJ2-7; TRBD2 aligns across 7 bases. CDR1 is MNHEY, CDR2 SMNVEV, per germline (reference sequence). The junction had 12 bases not matched to a gene; V was cut back by 5 bases and J by 5 bases. CDR3 size: 15 residues. CDR3 coding DNA: TGTGCCAGCAGTCTAGGGCGCGGGAGTCGCGACGAGCAGTACTTC. Amino acids: CASSLGRGSRDEQYF.

The CDR3: CASSTTTRYNEQFF. In DNA, the CDR3 is TGCGCCAGCAGCACCACAACTAGATACAATGAGCAGTTCTTC. J is TRBJ2-1 and V is TRBV5-1, with a weak D call TRBD2 (5 bases). CDR1 is SGHRS and CDR2 is YFSETQ in the germline V gene. The CDR3 has 14 amino acids. Trimming shortened V by 4 bases and J by 4 bases, and 12 bases separated the two germline ends.